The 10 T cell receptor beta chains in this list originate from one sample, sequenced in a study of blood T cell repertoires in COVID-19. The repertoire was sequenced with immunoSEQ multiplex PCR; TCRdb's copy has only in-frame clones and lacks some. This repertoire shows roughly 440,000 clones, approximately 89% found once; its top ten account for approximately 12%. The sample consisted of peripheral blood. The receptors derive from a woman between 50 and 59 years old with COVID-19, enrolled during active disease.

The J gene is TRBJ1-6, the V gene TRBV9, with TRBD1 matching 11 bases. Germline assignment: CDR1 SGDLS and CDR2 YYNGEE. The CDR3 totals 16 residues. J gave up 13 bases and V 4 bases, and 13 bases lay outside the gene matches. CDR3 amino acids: CASSTFGGQGEDPLHF. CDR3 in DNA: TGTGCCAGCAGCACGTTCGGGGGACAGGGGGAGGATCCCCTCCACTTT.

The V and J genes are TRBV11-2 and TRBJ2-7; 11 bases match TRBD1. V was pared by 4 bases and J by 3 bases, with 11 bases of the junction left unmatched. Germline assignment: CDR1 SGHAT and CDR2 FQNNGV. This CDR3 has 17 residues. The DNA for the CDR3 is TGTGCCAGCAGCTCCATACGAGGGACAGGGGGAAGCTACGAGCAGTACTTC. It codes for CASSSIRGTGGSYEQYF.

For the CDR3, the DNA is TGCGCCAGCAGCCAACGGACAGGGGAAGGCTCACCCCTCCACTTT. This encodes CASSQRTGEGSPLHF. This sequence joins TRBV4-1 and TRBJ1-6; 9 nucleotides align to TRBD1. This CDR3 has 15 amino acids. The V and J ends lost 2 bases and 10 bases, in that order; junction bases with no gene match: 6. Germline CDR1 is MGHRA and CDR2 is YSYEKL.

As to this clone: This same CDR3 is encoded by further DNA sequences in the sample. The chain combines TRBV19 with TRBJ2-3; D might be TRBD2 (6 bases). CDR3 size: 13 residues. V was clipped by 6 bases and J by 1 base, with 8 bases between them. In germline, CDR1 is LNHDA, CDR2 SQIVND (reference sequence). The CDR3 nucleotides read TGTGCCAGTAGAGCTAGCGGCACAGATACGCAGTATTTT. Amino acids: CASRASGTDTQYF.

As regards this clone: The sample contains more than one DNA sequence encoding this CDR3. The CDR3 here is CATSDAGLNNEQFF. The CDR3 DNA reads TGTGCCACCAGTGATGCGGGGCTGAACAATGAGCAGTTCTTC. V and J are TRBV24-1 and TRBJ2-1; tentatively, D is TRBD2 (6 bases). Trimming left V 3 bases short and J 5 bases short, with 10 bases between. CDR3 length: 14 amino acids. Looked up from germline, CDR1 is KGHDR and CDR2 is SFDVKD.

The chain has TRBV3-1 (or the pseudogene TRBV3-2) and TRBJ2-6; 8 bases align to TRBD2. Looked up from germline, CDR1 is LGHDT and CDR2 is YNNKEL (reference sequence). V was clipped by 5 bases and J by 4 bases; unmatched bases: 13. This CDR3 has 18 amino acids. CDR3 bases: TGTGCCAGCAGCTCCTCAGACGGGGGGGCCTTGGGGGCCAACGTCCTGACTTTC. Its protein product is CASSSSDGGALGANVLTF.

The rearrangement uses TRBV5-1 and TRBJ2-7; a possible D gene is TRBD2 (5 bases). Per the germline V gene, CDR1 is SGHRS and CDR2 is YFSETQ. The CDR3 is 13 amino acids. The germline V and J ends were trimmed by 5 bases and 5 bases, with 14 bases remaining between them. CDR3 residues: CASRVFERDEQYF. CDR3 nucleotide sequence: TGCGCCAGCAGAGTCTTCGAGAGGGACGAGCAGTACTTC.

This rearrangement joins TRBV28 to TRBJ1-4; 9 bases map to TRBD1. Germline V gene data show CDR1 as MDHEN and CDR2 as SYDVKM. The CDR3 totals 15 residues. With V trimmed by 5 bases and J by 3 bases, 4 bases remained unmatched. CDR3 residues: CASSPTGGPNEKLFF. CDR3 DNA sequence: TGTGCCAGCAGTCCAACAGGGGGCCCTAATGAAAAACTGTTTTTT.

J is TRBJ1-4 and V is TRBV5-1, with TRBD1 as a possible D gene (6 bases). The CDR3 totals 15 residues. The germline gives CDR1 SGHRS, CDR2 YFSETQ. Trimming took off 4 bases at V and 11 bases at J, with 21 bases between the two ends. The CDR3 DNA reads TGCGCCAGCAGCGACCCCCGGGACACCCAGGGGAAACTGTTTTTT. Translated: CASSDPRDTQGKLFF.

This CDR3 reads CSASPGFYSNQPQHF. For the CDR3, the DNA is TGCAGTGCTAGTCCAGGGTTTTATAGCAATCAGCCCCAGCATTTT. This sequence joins TRBV20-1 and TRBJ1-5; possibly TRBD1 for D (5 bases). CDR3 size: 15 residues. Germline values: CDR1 DFQATT, CDR2 SNEGSKA (reference sequence). Trimming stripped 3 bases from V and 0 bases from J, with 12 bases between.